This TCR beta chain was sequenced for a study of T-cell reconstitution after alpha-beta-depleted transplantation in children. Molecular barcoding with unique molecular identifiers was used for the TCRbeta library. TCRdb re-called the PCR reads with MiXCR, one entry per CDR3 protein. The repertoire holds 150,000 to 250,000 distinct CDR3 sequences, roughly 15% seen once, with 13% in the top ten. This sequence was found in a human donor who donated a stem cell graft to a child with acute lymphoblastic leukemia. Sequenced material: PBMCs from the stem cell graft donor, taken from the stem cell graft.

The CDR3 spells CASSSGLAGDGEQFF. CDR3 DNA sequence: TGTGCCAGCAGCTCCGGACTAGCGGGAGATGGTGAGCAGTTCTTC. The chain has TRBV3-1 and TRBJ2-1; 13 bases line up with TRBD2. CDR3 length: 15 residues. CDR1 and CDR2 from the germline V gene are LGHDT and YNNKEL (reference sequence). Unmatched junction bases numbered 7, after V lost 5 bases and J lost 9 bases.